These 26 T cell receptor beta chains were all obtained from the same sample, sequenced in a study of Ad26.COV2.S vaccination and SARS-CoV-2 variants. Assay: immunoSEQ multiplex PCR; the TCRdb copy retains only in-frame clones and omits some. The table shows under 550,000 clones, with more than 80% occurring only once. Treatment noted: around 19 received Ad26.COV2.S at low or high dose, single or two shots; about five received placebo; per-sample allocation not given. Samples came from day 63 after the first vaccine or placebo injection. The sample consisted of peripheral blood, taken in a trial of Ad26.COV2.S vaccine versus placebo. The origin of the receptors is a person between 18 and 65 years old who received the Ad26.COV2.S COVID-19 vaccine or a placebo.

The rearrangement links TRBV6-5 to TRBJ2-5, with 9 bases matching TRBD2. V shed 2 bases and J 1 base; nucleotides not matched to a gene: 5. CDR1 MNHEY and CDR2 SVGAGI come from the germline V gene. This CDR3 comprises 16 residues. Here the CDR3 reads CASSYASGVSQETQYF. CDR3 sequence (DNA): TGTGCCAGCAGTTACGCTAGCGGGGTTTCCCAAGAGACCCAGTACTTC.

This clone was seen just once. This chain uses TRBV4-1 with TRBJ1-1; D ambiguous. Trimming cost V 0 bases and J 5 bases, with 13 bases left between them. From germline, CDR1 is MGHRA and CDR2 YSYEKL. This CDR3 contains 15 residues. The CDR3 bases are TGCGCCAGCAGCCAAGATCCAGCAGGCGGTACTGAAGCTTTCTTT. Protein: CASSQDPAGGTEAFF.

The J gene is TRBJ2-4, the V gene TRBV10-3; 9 bases map to TRBD1. V gave up 2 bases and J gave up 2 bases; unmatched junction bases: 13. Germline values: CDR1 ENHRY, CDR2 SYGVKD. The CDR3 has 19 residues. In DNA, the CDR3 is TGTGCCATCAGTGAGGAAGGGTACAGGGGGCAGGGGTCCAAAAACATTCAGTACTTC. It specifies CAISEEGYRGQGSKNIQYF.

The chain is built from TRBV11-2 and TRBJ2-7, with D possibly being TRBD1 or TRBD2 (5 bases each). This CDR3 spans 17 amino acids. Trimming removed 1 base at V and 1 base at J, with 17 bases between. Germline V CDR1 and CDR2: SGHAT, FQNNGV. In DNA form, the CDR3 reads TGTGCCAGCAGCTTAGCTCCTGGTCGGGGCCCTTCCTACGAGCAGTACTTC. Translated, it gives CASSLAPGRGPSYEQYF.

This chain uses TRBV4-3 with TRBJ2-3, with 7 bases lining up with TRBD1. Germline V gives CDR1 LGHNA, CDR2 YSLEER. CDR3 length equals 16 residues. The V segment lost 1 base and the J segment 2 bases; nucleotides outside the gene matches: 6. CDR3 residues: CASSQGLDRTTDTQYF. DNA for the CDR3: TGCGCCAGCAGCCAAGGATTGGACAGGACCACAGATACGCAGTATTTT.

The chain combines TRBV7-9 with TRBJ2-1, with TRBD2 as a possible D gene (5 bases). The germline V and J ends were trimmed by 1 base and 8 bases, with 6 bases remaining between them. The CDR3 is made up of 12 amino acids. Germline V CDR1 and CDR2: SEHNR, FQNEAQ (reference sequence). CDR3 loop: CASSLGGDEQFF. The CDR3 DNA reads TGTGCCAGCAGCTTAGGGGGAGATGAGCAGTTCTTC. Complete variable domain (other parts from reference TRBV7-9 and TRBJ2-1): DTGVSQNPRHKITKRGQNVTFRCDPISEHNRLYWYRQTLGQGPEFLTYFQNEAQLEKSRLLSDRFSAERPKGSFSTLEIQRTEQGDSAMYLCASSLGGDEQFFGPGTRLTVL.

This sequence joins TRBV19 and TRBJ1-5; tentative D call: TRBD1 (5 bases). This CDR3 is built from 13 residues. V lost 1 base to trimming and J lost 9 bases, with 10 bases between them. The germline gives CDR1 LNHDA, CDR2 SQIVND (reference sequence). CDR3 amino acids: CASSIGTGGPQHF. In nucleotides, the CDR3 is TGTGCCAGTAGTATAGGAACAGGCGGGCCCCAGCATTTT.

The chain uses TRBV4-3 and TRBJ2-3, with a tentative D call TRBD2 (6 bases). The CDR3 contains 18 residues. V was trimmed by 0 bases and J by 2 bases, leaving 18 bases between them. Germline V lookup: CDR1 LGHNA, CDR2 YSLEER. The CDR3 is CASSQDTGGITHTDTQYF. CDR3 DNA: TGCGCCAGCAGCCAAGATACGGGCGGGATAACCCACACAGATACGCAGTATTTT.

This chain joins TRBV20-1 and TRBJ2-1; no clear D gene. CDR1 and CDR2 (germline): DFQATT, SNEGSKA (reference sequence). V gave up 3 bases and J gave up 2 bases, with 11 bases separating them. The length of the CDR3 is 14 residues. CDR3 DNA: TGCAGTGCTAGTCGTGGAAATACCTACAATGAGCAGTTCTTC. It yields the protein CSASRGNTYNEQFF.

The V call is TRBV27, the J call TRBJ1-6; D is unclear. The CDR3 has 15 residues. CDR1 MNHEY and CDR2 SMNVEV come from the germline V gene (reference sequence). Trimming took 5 bases from V and 0 from J, leaving 8 bases between them. CDR3: CASSPGYSYNSPLHF. For the CDR3, the DNA is TGTGCCAGCAGTCCGGGGTACTCCTATAATTCACCCCTCCACTTT.

This clone has only a few counts. The V call is TRBV27, the J call TRBJ2-5, with D hard to call. Trimming stripped 5 bases from V and 2 bases from J, with 3 bases between. The CDR3 is 11 residues long. Germline lookup yields CDR1 MNHEY and CDR2 SMNVEV (reference sequence). Written as DNA, the CDR3 is TGTGCCAGCAGTCATCAAGAGACCCAGTACTTC. It encodes CASSHQETQYF.

V gene TRBV7-9 combines with J gene TRBJ2-2, with TRBD1 as a possible D gene (5 bases). The CDR3 is 16 amino acids. Trimming left V 0 bases short and J 0 bases short, with 8 bases between. CDR1 and CDR2 from the germline V gene are SEHNR and FQNEAQ (reference sequence). Written as DNA, the CDR3 is TGTGCCAGCAGCTTAGCTCAGGGTACGAACACCGGGGAGCTGTTTTTT. Translation gives CASSLAQGTNTGELFF.

This clone was recorded only once. The CDR3: CSARKEYGYTF. The CDR3 coding sequence is TGCAGTGCTCGGAAGGAGTATGGCTACACCTTC. The rearrangement joins TRBV20-1 to TRBJ1-2; D is unresolved. Trimming shortened V by 5 bases and J by 5 bases, and 9 bases separated the two germline ends. CDR3 size: 11 residues. Germline V gives CDR1 DFQATT, CDR2 SNEGSKA (reference sequence).

This clone came up once. The chain employs TRBV24-1 and TRBJ2-3; no clear D. There are 11 residues in the CDR3. Trimming left V 6 bases short and J 5 bases short, with 5 bases between. Germline V gene sequence: CDR1 KGHDR, CDR2 SFDVKD. In nucleotides, the CDR3 is TGTGCCACCAGTTATCAAGATACGCAGTATTTT. Translated, it gives CATSYQDTQYF.

This chain connects TRBV7-6 to TRBJ2-1; D is undetermined. Trimming left V 1 base short and J 6 bases short, with 13 bases between. The CDR3 is 15 amino acids. The germline V gene has CDR1 SGHVS and CDR2 FNYEAQ. The CDR3 protein is CASSLDGSRSNEQFF. In DNA form, the CDR3 reads TGTGCCAGCAGCTTAGATGGTAGCCGATCCAATGAGCAGTTCTTC.

The table lists this clone with a count of one. This chain links TRBV21-1 with TRBJ2-7; the tabulated D call, TRBD2, remains unverified against the DNA. TRBV21-1 is classified as a pseudogene. The CDR3 runs to 12 residues. CDR3 amino acids: CASSGSPHEQYF. The CDR3, as DNA: TGTGCCAGTAGCGGGAGCCCCCACGAGCAGTACTTC.

V gene TRBV7-9 combines with J gene TRBJ2-5, with D possibly matching TRBD2 (5 bases). V was trimmed by 4 bases and J by 5 bases, leaving 8 bases between them. This CDR3 spans 12 amino acids. Germline V gene lookup returns CDR1 SEHNR and CDR2 FQNEAQ (reference sequence). CDR3 in DNA: TGTGCCAGCAGCTCGGACTTGGAGACCCAGTACTTC. The encoded protein is CASSSDLETQYF.

This clone was observed a handful of times. The chain combines TRBV2 with TRBJ2-7; TRBD2 matches 11 bases. The junction had 18 bases not matched to a gene; V was cut back by 7 bases and J by 4 bases. Germline loops: CDR1 SNHLY, CDR2 FYNNEI. The CDR3 covers 18 residues. CDR3 region: CASTLTSGTPKGGYEQYF. The CDR3, as DNA: TGTGCCAGCACCTTGACTAGCGGGACTCCGAAGGGGGGATACGAGCAGTACTTC. Together with reference TRBV2 and TRBJ2-7, the CDR3 gives the full variable domain: EPEVTQTPSHQVTQMGQEVILRCVPISNHLYFYWYRQILGQKVEFLVSFYNNEISEKSEIFDDQFSVERPDGSNFTLKIRSTKLEDSAMYFCASTLTSGTPKGGYEQYFGPGTRLTVT.

The chain recombines TRBV5-6 with TRBJ2-2; D gene uncertain. The CDR3 has 13 amino acids. Trimming pared 1 base from V and 7 bases from J, leaving 8 bases between. Germline V gives CDR1 SGHDT, CDR2 YYEEEE. This chain's CDR3 is CASSLQRIGELFF. CDR3 nucleotides: TGTGCCAGCAGCTTGCAGCGAATCGGGGAGCTGTTTTTT. The full variable domain, its missing parts supplied by reference TRBV5-6 and TRBJ2-2, is DAGVTQSPTHLIKTRGQQVTLRCSPKSGHDTVSWYQQALGQGPQFIFQYYEEEERQRGNFPDRFSGHQFPNYSSELNVNALLLGDSALYLCASSLQRIGELFFGEGSRLTVL.

This chain joins TRBV6-2 or TRBV6-3 and TRBJ2-7; 10 bases line up with TRBD2. The V segment lost 4 bases and the J segment 4 bases; nucleotides outside the gene matches: 7. The CDR3 sequence is 15 residues long. CDR1 is MNHEY, CDR2 SVGEGT, per germline. CDR3 loop: CASSFPPGLAYEQYF. The CDR3 coding sequence is TGTGCCAGCAGTTTCCCCCCGGGACTAGCGTACGAGCAGTACTTC.

The J gene is TRBJ2-7, the V gene TRBV7-9; no definite D call. Germline CDR1 SEHNR, CDR2 FQNEAQ (reference sequence). Trimming stripped 1 base from V and 3 bases from J, with 16 bases between. This CDR3 spans 16 amino acids. The CDR3 sequence is CASSLDLAERYYEQYF. Here the CDR3 DNA reads TGTGCCAGCAGCTTAGATTTGGCAGAGCGATACTACGAGCAGTACTTC.

The V call is TRBV2, the J call TRBJ2-1; D unresolved. Between the trimmed V and J ends, which lost 7 bases and 7 bases, there was a span of 11 bases. This CDR3 region has 12 residues. From germline, CDR1 is SNHLY and CDR2 FYNNEI. The CDR3 loop is CASNLIMNEQFF. Here the CDR3 DNA reads TGTGCCAGCAACCTAATCATGAATGAGCAGTTCTTC.

The chain combines TRBV10-3 with TRBJ2-7; D ambiguous. Germline V gene sequence: CDR1 ENHRY, CDR2 SYGVKD. V was pared by 4 bases and J by 2 bases, with 9 bases between. The CDR3 loop spans 13 amino acids. The CDR3 is CAISVGNTYEQYF. The CDR3 nucleotides read TGTGCCATCAGTGTCGGAAATACCTACGAGCAGTACTTC.

The rearrangement links TRBV3-1 (or the pseudogene TRBV3-2) to TRBJ2-3; D remains unclear. CDR1 and CDR2 from the germline V gene are LGHDT and YNNKEL (reference sequence). This CDR3 comprises 16 residues. The V end was cut by 1 base, the J end by 0 bases, with 11 bases between. The CDR3 is CASSQGRISSTDTQYF. The CDR3 bases are TGTGCCAGCAGCCAAGGGCGGATTAGCAGCACAGATACGCAGTATTTT.

This clone was picked up one time. This chain uses TRBV7-2 with TRBJ2-1, with D uncertain. Looked up from germline, CDR1 is SGHTA and CDR2 is FQGNSA. This CDR3 has 15 amino acids. V lost 6 bases and J 6 bases, leaving 18 bases between the germline ends. CDR3 sequence (DNA): TGTGCCAGCAGTTTACCGTCCCTAAGTTTCAATGAGCAGTTCTTC. Amino acids: CASSLPSLSFNEQFF.

This chain connects TRBV7-2 to TRBJ1-2; D not resolved. Trimming pared 6 bases from V and 9 bases from J, leaving 14 bases between. The CDR3 extends over 12 amino acids. Per germline, CDR1 SGHTA and CDR2 FQGNSA. The CDR3: CASSPWEGSYTF. DNA of the CDR3: TGTGCCAGCAGTCCCTGGGAGGGAAGCTACACCTTC.